This passage covers 19 T cell receptor beta chains from one sample sequenced in a study of T cells in Graves' hyperthyroidism and ophthalmopathy. RNA transcripts gave rise to amplified TCR beta CDR3 regions. The HTBI primer set served for first-round RT-PCR of the TCR CDR3. TCRdb used MiXCR to reprocess the multiplex PCR reads, holding one entry per CDR3 protein. The repertoire holds approximately 510,000 distinct CDR3 sequences, over 35% seen once, with around 47% in the top ten. The sequenced sample was peripheral blood or thyroid tissue (not recorded which). The receptors shown here come from an adult woman with Graves' disease, either hyperthyroidism or ophthalmopathy (not recorded which).

This chain joins TRBV7-9 and TRBJ2-2; 8 nucleotides align to TRBD2. The V gene's germline CDR1 is SEHNR and CDR2 FQNEAQ (reference sequence). The CDR3 has 15 amino acids. V trimming: 5 bases; J trimming: 8 bases; junction bases outside the gene matches: 10. The CDR3 bases are TGTGCCAGCAGCGGCGGGACTAGTGGGGATGGGGAGCTGTTTTTT. This gives the protein CASSGGTSGDGELFF.

The chain employs TRBV12-3 or TRBV12-4 and TRBJ1-5, with a possible D match to TRBD1 (5 bases). V was cut by 5 bases and J by 14 bases, with 19 bases left in between. The length of the CDR3 is 13 residues. CDR3 region: CASSGAKGRHEHF. In DNA, the CDR3 is TGTGCCAGCAGTGGGGCAAAAGGACGGCACGAGCATTTT.

The V call is TRBV7-9, the J call TRBJ2-7, with a weak D call TRBD2 (5 bases). This CDR3 is 19 amino acids long. Trimming stripped 5 bases from V and 0 bases from J, with 26 bases between. The germline CDR1 and CDR2 sequences are SEHNR and FQNEAQ (reference sequence). The CDR3 sequence: CASSKFLGVGGSRSYEQYF. The CDR3 nucleotides are TGTGCCAGCAGCAAATTTCTCGGGGTAGGAGGTTCACGCTCCTACGAGCAGTACTTC.

This chain links TRBV5-1 with TRBJ2-7; D is perhaps TRBD1 (5 bases). The CDR3 is 13 amino acids. The V gene's germline CDR1 is SGHRS and CDR2 YFSETQ. V shed 2 bases and J shed 2 bases, with 8 bases lying between them. In DNA, the CDR3 is TGCGCCAGCAGCTTTGACAGAACCTACGAGCAGTACTTC. Translation gives CASSFDRTYEQYF.

There are many counts of this clonotype. CDR3 sequence reads: CASSLSSEGSYGYTF. The CDR3 DNA follows: TGTGCCAGCAGCTTATCCTCGGAGGGCTCCTATGGCTACACCTTC. The genes are TRBV7-6 and TRBJ1-2; D is uncertain. This CDR3 spans 15 amino acids. Germline V gene data show CDR1 as SGHVS and CDR2 as FNYEAQ. V was clipped by 2 bases and J by 4 bases, with 14 bases between them.

This clonotype was picked up one time. The chain couples TRBV7-2 to TRBJ2-7, with 7 bases lining up with TRBD2. In germline, CDR1 is SGHTA, CDR2 FQGNSA. The ends lost 1 base at V and 0 bases at J; junction bases unmatched: 6. The CDR3 is 16 amino acids. CDR3 in amino acids: CASSLESWTSSYEQYF. CDR3 sequence (DNA): TGTGCCAGCAGCTTAGAGAGTTGGACTAGCTCCTACGAGCAGTACTTC.

This clonotype turned up a few times. The chain couples TRBV15 to TRBJ2-5; the D is unclear. This CDR3 spans 13 amino acids. V lost 4 bases and J lost 2, with 8 bases in between. Germline loops: CDR1 LNHNV, CDR2 YYDKDF (reference sequence). CDR3 sequence (DNA): TGTGCCACCAGCATGAGCTTTCAAGAGACCCAGTACTTC. It codes for CATSMSFQETQYF.

This clonotype was counted ten times or more. J is TRBJ2-7 and V is TRBV6-5; D gene uncertain. The germline CDR1 and CDR2 sequences are MNHEY and SVGAGI. V gave up 2 bases and J gave up 3 bases, with 17 bases separating them. This CDR3 contains 16 residues. In nucleotides, the CDR3 is TGTGCCAGCAGTTACCCAGGCGGTACTGAAGACTACGAGCAGTACTTC. As protein: CASSYPGGTEDYEQYF.

CDR3 nucleotide sequence: TGTGCCAGCAGTTTAGCGTACAGGAATGAAAAACTGTTTTTT. Its translation: CASSLAYRNEKLFF. The rearrangement uses TRBV12-3 or TRBV12-4 and TRBJ1-4; tentatively, D is TRBD1 (5 bases). The ends were cut back, 0 bases at V and 5 bases at J, with 7 bases in the middle. The CDR3 length is 14 residues.

The chain uses TRBV19 and TRBJ1-6, with 7 bases fitting TRBD1. The trim removed 7 bases at V and 4 bases at J, leaving 16 bases unmatched. There are 18 residues in the CDR3. In germline, CDR1 is LNHDA, CDR2 SQIVND (reference sequence). The CDR3 is CASNEGVLQGQYNSPLHF. The CDR3 coding sequence is TGTGCCAGTAACGAAGGCGTTTTACAGGGACAGTATAATTCACCCCTCCACTTT.

This clonotype was observed at least ten times. The chain is built from TRBV28 and TRBJ1-1, with 7 bases fitting TRBD1. Germline CDR1 MDHEN, CDR2 SYDVKM. The CDR3 is 14 residues long. After removal of 5 bases from V and 4 bases from J, the junction contained 7 bases not matched to a gene. In DNA form, the CDR3 reads TGTGCCAGCAGTCGACAGGGTCGGAGCACTGAAGCTTTCTTT. Translated: CASSRQGRSTEAFF.

The chain is built from TRBV5-4 and TRBJ2-3; TRBD2 agrees at 10 bases. CDR3 length: 16 residues. Germline CDR1 SGHNT, CDR2 YYREEE (reference sequence). V was clipped by 1 base and J by 6 bases; unmatched bases: 8. CDR3 nucleotide sequence: TGTGCCAGCAGCTTGATCCTAGCGGGAGTATTGGATACGCAGTATTTT. It yields the protein CASSLILAGVLDTQYF.

With respect to this clonotype: This is likely a read error, given that the CDR3 carries no conserved phenylalanine or tryptophan at its end. This chain links TRBV5-1 with TRBJ2-5, with TRBD2 matching 7 bases. The junction had 0 bases not matched to a gene; V was cut back by 0 bases and J by 1 base. The V gene's germline CDR1 is SGHRS and CDR2 YFSETQ. The CDR3 has 14 amino acids. CDR3 nucleotides: TGCGCCAGCAGCTTGGGGACTAGCCAAGAGACCCAGTACCTC. This translates into CASSLGTSQETQYL.

This clonotype was seen a handful of times. V and J are TRBV10-3 and TRBJ1-1; D perhaps matches TRBD1 (5 bases). V lost 6 bases to trimming and J lost 0 bases, with 8 bases between them. Germline V gives CDR1 ENHRY, CDR2 SYGVKD. This CDR3 has 13 amino acids. CDR3 DNA sequence: TGTGCCATCAGACAGGATATGAACACTGAAGCTTTCTTT. Amino acid sequence: CAIRQDMNTEAFF.

The chain links TRBV9 to TRBJ2-2, with D possibly TRBD2 on 5 matching bases. This CDR3 region has 16 residues. Germline CDR1 and CDR2: SGDLS and YYNGEE. The germline V and J ends were trimmed by 4 bases and 1 base, with 14 bases remaining between them. As DNA, the CDR3 is TGTGCCAGCAGCCAGGCCGGGATTGGGAACACCGGGGAGCTGTTTTTT. Its translation is CASSQAGIGNTGELFF.

The gene calls are TRBV20-1 and TRBJ1-2; D is uncertain. CDR1 and CDR2 from the germline V gene are DFQATT and SNEGSKA (reference sequence). CDR3 length equals 15 residues. Deletions cut 3 bases from V and 6 bases from J, with 20 bases between. The CDR3 bases are TGCAGTGCTAGTGCCCGGCAGGCCGGAGACGATGGCTACACCTTC. Amino acids: CSASARQAGDDGYTF.

This clonotype occurred a few times. The chain links TRBV7-3 to TRBJ1-2; TRBD1 might be the D (5 bases). CDR3 length: 13 residues. The V and J ends lost 0 bases and 8 bases respectively, with 10 bases between them. Germline V gene data show CDR1 as SGHTA and CDR2 as FQGTGA. Written as DNA, the CDR3 is TGTGCCAGCAGCTTAACCAGGGAGGGCGGCTACACCTTC. Translated: CASSLTREGGYTF.

The chain joins TRBV4-1 to TRBJ2-5; TRBD1 or TRBD2 may be the D gene (5 bases each). The CDR3 is made up of 13 amino acids. V was cut by 3 bases and J by 10 bases, with 15 bases left in between. Germline lookup yields CDR1 MGHRA and CDR2 YSYEKL. The CDR3 DNA follows: TGCGCCAGCAGCCAGATGGGACCGCAGGACCAGTACTTC. It specifies CASSQMGPQDQYF.

The sample holds many counts of this clonotype. The chain links TRBV10-3 to TRBJ2-5; 12 nucleotides line up with TRBD1. V shed 7 bases, J shed 5 bases, and the junction held 11 bases outside the gene matches. CDR3 length: 16 residues. Germline lookup yields CDR1 ENHRY and CDR2 SYGVKD. The CDR3 loop reads CAINGVGTGGMETQYF. The CDR3 DNA follows: TGTGCCATCAATGGAGTCGGGACAGGGGGCATGGAGACCCAGTACTTC.